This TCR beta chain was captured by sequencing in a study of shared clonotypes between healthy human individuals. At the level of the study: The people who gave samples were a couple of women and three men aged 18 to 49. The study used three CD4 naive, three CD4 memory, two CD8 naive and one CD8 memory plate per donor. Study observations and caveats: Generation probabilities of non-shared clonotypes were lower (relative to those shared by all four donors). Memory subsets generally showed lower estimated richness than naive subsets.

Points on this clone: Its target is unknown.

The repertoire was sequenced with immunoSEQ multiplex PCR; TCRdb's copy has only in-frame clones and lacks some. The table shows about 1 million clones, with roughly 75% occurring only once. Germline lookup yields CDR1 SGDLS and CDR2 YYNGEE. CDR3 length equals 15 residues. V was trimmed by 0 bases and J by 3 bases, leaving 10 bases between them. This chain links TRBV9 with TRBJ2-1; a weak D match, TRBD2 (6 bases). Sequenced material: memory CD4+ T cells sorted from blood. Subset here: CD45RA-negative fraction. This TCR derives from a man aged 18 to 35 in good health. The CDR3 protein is CASSVVGSGYNEQFF. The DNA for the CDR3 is TGTGCCAGCAGCGTAGTGGGTAGCGGCTACAATGAGCAGTTCTTC.